This T cell receptor (beta chain) was sequenced for a study of T cell clonality in common variable immunodeficiency. CDR1 is GTSNPN, CDR2 SVGIG, per germline (reference sequence). Trimming cost V 2 bases and J 8 bases, with 16 bases left between them. The CDR3 has 15 residues. Study findings and constraints: Compared with healthy controls, CVID subjects showed increased TCRbeta clonality, mostly in about a third. In common variable immunodeficiency, TCR beta chains reportedly carried fewer deletions and N-nucleotide insertions. Links between repertoire features and CVID complications were heterogeneity-limited.

About this clone: The antigen is undetermined. The read comes to an end 3 residues before the CDR3 does, leaving the germline J gene to fill in the end.

TCRdb's table, derived via immunoSEQ multiplex PCR, lists solely in-frame clones and lacks some. The sample has about 32,000 clones, none seen only once. The chain has TRBV30 and TRBJ1-6, with a possible D match to TRBD1 (5 bases). Sequencing was performed on peripheral blood mononuclear cells. The origin of this receptor is a human donor with common variable immunodeficiency. The CDR3 protein is CAWSKGSGRDSPLHF. The covered CDR3 bases are TGTGCCTGGAGTAAAGGTTCAGGGAGGGATTCACCC.